This passage covers 3 T cell receptor beta chains from one sample sequenced in a study of blood T cell repertoires in COVID-19. The data were produced by immunoSEQ multiplex PCR, yet TCRdb's version contains in-frame clones alone and is incomplete. The table lists approximately 200,000 clones, approximately 86% of them singletons. Specimen: peripheral blood. These receptors were obtained from a young woman with active or convalescent COVID-19.

The chain is built from TRBV19 and TRBJ2-1; D may be TRBD1 (6 bases). CDR1 and CDR2 from the germline V gene are LNHDA and SQIVND (reference sequence). This CDR3 spans 15 amino acids. V gave up 0 bases and J gave up 3 bases, with 9 bases separating them. CDR3 nucleotide sequence: TGTGCCAGTAGTATAGACAGGGGCTACTACAATGAGCAGTTCTTC. Protein sequence: CASSIDRGYYNEQFF.

V usage is TRBV13 and J usage is TRBJ2-3; 12 bases line up with TRBD2. V was pared by 7 bases and J by 3 bases, with 2 bases of the junction left unmatched. The CDR3 has 14 residues. From germline, CDR1 is PRHDT and CDR2 FYEKMQ (reference sequence). In DNA, the CDR3 is TGTGCCAGCACCGGACTAGCGGGGACAGATACGCAGTATTTT. As protein: CASTGLAGTDTQYF.

The chain has TRBV19 and TRBJ1-1; possible D gene TRBD1, 5 bases. From germline, CDR1 is LNHDA and CDR2 SQIVND (reference sequence). The germline V and J ends were trimmed by 6 bases and 5 bases, with 16 bases remaining between them. The CDR3 extends over 14 amino acids. The CDR3 sequence: CASRTLGEGTEAFF. The CDR3 DNA reads as TGTGCCAGTAGAACTCTCGGGGAGGGGACTGAAGCTTTCTTT.